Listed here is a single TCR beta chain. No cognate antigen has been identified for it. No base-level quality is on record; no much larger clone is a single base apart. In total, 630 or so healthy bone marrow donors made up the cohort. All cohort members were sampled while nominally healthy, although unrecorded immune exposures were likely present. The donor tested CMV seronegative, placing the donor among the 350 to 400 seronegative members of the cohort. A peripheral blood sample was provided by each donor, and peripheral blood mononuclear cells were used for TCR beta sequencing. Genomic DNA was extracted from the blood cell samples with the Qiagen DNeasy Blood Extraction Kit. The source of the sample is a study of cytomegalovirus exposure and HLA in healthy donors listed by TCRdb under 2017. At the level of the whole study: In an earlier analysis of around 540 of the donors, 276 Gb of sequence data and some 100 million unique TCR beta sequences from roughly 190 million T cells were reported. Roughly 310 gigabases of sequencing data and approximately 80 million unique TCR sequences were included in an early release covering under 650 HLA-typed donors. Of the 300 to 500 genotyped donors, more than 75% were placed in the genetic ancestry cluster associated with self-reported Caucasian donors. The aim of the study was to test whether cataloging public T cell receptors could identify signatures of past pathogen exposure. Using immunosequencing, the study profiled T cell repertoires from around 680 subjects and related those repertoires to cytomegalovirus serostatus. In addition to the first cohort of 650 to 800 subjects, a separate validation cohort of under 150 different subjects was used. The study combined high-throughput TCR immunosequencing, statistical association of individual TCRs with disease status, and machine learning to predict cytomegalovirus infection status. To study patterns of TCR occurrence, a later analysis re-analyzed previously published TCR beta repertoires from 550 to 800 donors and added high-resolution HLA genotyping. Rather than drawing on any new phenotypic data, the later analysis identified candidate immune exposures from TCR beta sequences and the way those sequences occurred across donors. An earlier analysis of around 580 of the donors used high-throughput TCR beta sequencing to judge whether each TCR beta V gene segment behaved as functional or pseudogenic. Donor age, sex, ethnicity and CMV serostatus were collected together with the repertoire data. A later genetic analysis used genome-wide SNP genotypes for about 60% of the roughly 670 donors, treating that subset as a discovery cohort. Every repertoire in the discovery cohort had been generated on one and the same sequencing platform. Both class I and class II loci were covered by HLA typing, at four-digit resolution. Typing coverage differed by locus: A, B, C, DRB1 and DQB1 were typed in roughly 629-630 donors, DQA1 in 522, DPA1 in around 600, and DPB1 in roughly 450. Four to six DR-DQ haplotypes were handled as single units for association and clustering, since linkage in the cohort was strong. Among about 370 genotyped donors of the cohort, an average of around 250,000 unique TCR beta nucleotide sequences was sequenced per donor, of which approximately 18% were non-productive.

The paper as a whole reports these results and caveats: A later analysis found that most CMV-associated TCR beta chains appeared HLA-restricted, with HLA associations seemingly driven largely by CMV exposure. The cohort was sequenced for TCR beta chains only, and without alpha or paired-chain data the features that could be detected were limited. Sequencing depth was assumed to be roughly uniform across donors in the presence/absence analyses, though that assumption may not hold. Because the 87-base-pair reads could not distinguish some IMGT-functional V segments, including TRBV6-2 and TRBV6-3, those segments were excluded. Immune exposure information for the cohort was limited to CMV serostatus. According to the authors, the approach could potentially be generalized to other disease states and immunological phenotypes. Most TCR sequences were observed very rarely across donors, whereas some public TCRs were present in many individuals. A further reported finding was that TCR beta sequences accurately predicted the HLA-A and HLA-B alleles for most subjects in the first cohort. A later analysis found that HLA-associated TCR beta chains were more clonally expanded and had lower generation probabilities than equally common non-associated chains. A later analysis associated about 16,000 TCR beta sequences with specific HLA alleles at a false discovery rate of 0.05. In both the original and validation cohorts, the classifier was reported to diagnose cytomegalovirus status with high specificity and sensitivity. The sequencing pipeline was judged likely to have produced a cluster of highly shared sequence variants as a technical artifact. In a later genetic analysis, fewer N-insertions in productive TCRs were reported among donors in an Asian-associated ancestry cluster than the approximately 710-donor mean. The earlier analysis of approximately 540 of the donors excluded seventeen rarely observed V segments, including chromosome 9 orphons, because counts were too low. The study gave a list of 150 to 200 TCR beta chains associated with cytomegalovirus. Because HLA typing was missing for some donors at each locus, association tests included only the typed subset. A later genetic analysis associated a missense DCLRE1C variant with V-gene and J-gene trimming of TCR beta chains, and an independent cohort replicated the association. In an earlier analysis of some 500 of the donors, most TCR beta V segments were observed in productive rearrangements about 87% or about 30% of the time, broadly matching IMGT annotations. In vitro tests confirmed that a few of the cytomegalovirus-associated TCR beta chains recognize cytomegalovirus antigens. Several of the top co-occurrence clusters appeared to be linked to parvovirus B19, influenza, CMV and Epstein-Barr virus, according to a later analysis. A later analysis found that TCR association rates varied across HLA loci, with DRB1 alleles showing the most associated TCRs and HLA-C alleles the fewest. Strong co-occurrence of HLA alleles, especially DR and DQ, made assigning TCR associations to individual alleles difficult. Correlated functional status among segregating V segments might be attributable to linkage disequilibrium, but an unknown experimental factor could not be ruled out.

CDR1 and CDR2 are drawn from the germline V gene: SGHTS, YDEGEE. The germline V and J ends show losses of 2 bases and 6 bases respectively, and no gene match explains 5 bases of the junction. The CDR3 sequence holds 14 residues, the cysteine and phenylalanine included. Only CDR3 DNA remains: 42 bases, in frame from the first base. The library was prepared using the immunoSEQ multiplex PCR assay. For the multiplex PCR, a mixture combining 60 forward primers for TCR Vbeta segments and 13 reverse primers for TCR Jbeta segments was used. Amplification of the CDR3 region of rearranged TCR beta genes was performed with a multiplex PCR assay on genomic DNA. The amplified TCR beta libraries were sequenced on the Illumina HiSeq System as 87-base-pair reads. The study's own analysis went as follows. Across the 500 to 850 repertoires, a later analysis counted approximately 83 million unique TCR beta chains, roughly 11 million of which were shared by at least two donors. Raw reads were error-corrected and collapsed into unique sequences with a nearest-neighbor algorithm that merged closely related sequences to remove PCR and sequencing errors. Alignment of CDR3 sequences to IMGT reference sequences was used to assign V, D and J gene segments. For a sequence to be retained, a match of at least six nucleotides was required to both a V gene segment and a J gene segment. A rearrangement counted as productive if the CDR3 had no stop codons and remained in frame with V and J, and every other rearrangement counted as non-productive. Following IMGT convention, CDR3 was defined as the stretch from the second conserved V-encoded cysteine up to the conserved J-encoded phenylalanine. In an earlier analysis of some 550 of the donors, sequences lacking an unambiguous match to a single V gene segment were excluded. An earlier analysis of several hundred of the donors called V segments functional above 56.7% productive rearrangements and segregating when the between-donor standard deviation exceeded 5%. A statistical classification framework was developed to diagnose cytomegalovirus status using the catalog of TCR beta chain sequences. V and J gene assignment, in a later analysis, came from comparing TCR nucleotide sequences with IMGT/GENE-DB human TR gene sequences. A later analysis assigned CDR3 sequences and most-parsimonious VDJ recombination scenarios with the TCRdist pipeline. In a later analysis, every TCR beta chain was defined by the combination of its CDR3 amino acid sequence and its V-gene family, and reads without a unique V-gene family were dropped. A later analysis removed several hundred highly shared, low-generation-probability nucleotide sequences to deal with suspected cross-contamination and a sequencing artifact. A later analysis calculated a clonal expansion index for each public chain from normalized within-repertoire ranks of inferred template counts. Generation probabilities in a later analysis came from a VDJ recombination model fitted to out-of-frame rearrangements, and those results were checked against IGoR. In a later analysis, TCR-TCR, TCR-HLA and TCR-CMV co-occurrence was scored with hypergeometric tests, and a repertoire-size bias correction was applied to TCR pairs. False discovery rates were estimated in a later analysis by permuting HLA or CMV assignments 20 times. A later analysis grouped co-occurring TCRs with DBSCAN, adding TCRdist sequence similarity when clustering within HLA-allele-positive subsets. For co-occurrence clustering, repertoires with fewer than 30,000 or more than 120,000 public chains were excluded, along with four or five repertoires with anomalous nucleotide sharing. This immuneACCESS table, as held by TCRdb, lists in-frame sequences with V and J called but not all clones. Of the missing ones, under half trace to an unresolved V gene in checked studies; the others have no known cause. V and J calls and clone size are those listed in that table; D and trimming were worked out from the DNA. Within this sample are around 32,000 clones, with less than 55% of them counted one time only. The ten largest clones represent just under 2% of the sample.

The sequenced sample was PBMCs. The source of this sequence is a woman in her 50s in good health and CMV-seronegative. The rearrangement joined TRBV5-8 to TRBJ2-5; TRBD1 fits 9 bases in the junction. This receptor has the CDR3 CASSLGTGWQTQYF. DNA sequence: TGTGCCAGCAGCTTAGGGACAGGGTGGCAGACCCAGTACTTC. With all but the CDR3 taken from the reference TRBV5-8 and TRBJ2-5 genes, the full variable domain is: EAGVTQSPTHLIKTRGQQATLRCSPISGHTSVYWYQQALGLGLQFLLWYDEGEERNRGNFPPRFSGRQFPNYSSELNVNALELEDSALYLCASSLGTGWQTQYFGPGTRLLVL.